The 31 T cell receptor beta chains in this list originate from one sample, sequenced in a study of response to subunit inactivated influenza vaccine. TCRdb reanalysed the RT-PCR reads using MiXCR and keeps one entry per CDR3 protein. The sample lists over 450,000 distinct CDR3 sequences; 10% to 15% were seen once. The specimen was PBMCs from blood, collected roughly 48 days after vaccination. The receptors derive from a man aged 50-59 years who received an inactivated influenza vaccine.

The gene calls are TRBV20-1 and TRBJ2-1, with unresolved D. Per germline, CDR1 DFQATT and CDR2 SNEGSKA (reference sequence). This CDR3 comprises 14 residues. Trimming pared 6 bases from V and 0 bases from J, leaving 12 bases between. This CDR3 is CSAPTQSSYNEQFF. The CDR3 DNA reads TGCAGTGCCCCGACCCAAAGCTCCTACAATGAGCAGTTCTTC.

The rearrangement joins TRBV12-3 or TRBV12-4 to TRBJ1-4, with D possibly being TRBD1 (5 bases). CDR3 length equals 15 residues. The V end lost 6 bases, the J end lost 8 bases, and 19 bases lay between the germline ends. The CDR3 bases are TGTGCCAGCAGACCCCCCGGGACGGTGAGGGAAAAACTGTTTTTT. Translated, it gives CASRPPGTVREKLFF.

This clonotype was counted only a few times. The chain combines TRBV20-1 with TRBJ2-5; perhaps TRBD2 as D (5 bases). This CDR3 is built from 14 residues. Looked up from germline, CDR1 is DFQATT and CDR2 is SNEGSKA (reference sequence). V lost 3 bases to trimming and J lost 0 bases, with 11 bases between them. This CDR3 reads CSASGRGNQETQYF. CDR3 coding DNA: TGCAGTGCTAGTGGACGGGGAAACCAAGAGACCCAGTACTTC.

The V gene is TRBV20-1, the J gene TRBJ2-2; TRBD1 or TRBD2 may be the D gene (6 bases each). CDR1 and CDR2 from the germline V gene are DFQATT and SNEGSKA (reference sequence). The CDR3 is made up of 15 amino acids. V dropped 3 bases and J dropped 1 base, with 12 bases sitting between them. Here the CDR3 reads CSASSGALNTGELFF. The CDR3 DNA reads TGCAGTGCTAGCTCGGGGGCCCTGAACACCGGGGAGCTGTTTTTT.

This clonotype was found a few times. This rearrangement joins TRBV29-1 to TRBJ2-3; 8 bases are a match to TRBD2. Losses at the gene ends were 1 base for V and 2 bases for J; bases not matched to a gene: 5. This CDR3 is 15 amino acids long. Germline V gene data show CDR1 as SQVTM and CDR2 as ANQGSEA. For the CDR3, the DNA is TGCAGCGTTGAAGTACTAGCGGTGATCACAGATACGCAGTATTTT. Encoded protein: CSVEVLAVITDTQYF.

The V call is TRBV9, the J call TRBJ2-1, with 11 nucleotides matching TRBD2. V was pared by 3 bases and J by 8 bases, with 10 bases of the junction left unmatched. In germline, CDR1 is SGDLS, CDR2 YYNGEE. This CDR3 spans 16 amino acids. CDR3 sequence: CASSERGTSGLDEQFF. CDR3 DNA sequence: TGTGCCAGCAGCGAACGGGGGACTAGCGGTCTGGATGAGCAGTTCTTC.

The chain carries TRBV15 and TRBJ2-1; no clear D. Per germline, CDR1 LNHNV and CDR2 YYDKDF (reference sequence). V lost 3 bases and J lost 3, with 3 bases in between. The CDR3 runs 12 residues. The CDR3 DNA sequence: TGTGCCACCAGCAGTCTCTACAATGAGCAGTTCTTC. Amino acid sequence: CATSSLYNEQFF.

This clonotype has just a few counts. The chain carries TRBV7-9 and TRBJ2-7, with D possibly called TRBD1 or TRBD2 (5 bases each). This CDR3 has 14 amino acids. V lost 5 bases and J lost 3, with 14 bases in between. CDR1 and CDR2 from the germline V gene are SEHNR and FQNEAQ (reference sequence). The CDR3 protein is CASSPGTVYYEQYF. Written as DNA, the CDR3 is TGTGCCAGCAGCCCCGGGACGGTCTACTACGAGCAGTACTTC. The full variable domain, with the rest looked up from reference TRBV7-9 and TRBJ2-7, is DTGVSQNPRHKITKRGQNVTFRCDPISEHNRLYWYRQTLGQGPEFLTYFQNEAQLEKSRLLSDRFSAERPKGSFSTLEIQRTEQGDSAMYLCASSPGTVYYEQYFGPGTRLTVT.

This clonotype appeared a few times. The V gene is TRBV27, the J gene TRBJ2-7, with a weak D call TRBD2 (6 bases). The CDR3 is 15 residues long. CDR1 MNHEY and CDR2 SMNVEV come from the germline V gene (reference sequence). Trimming shortened V by 3 bases and J by 4 bases, and 16 bases separated the two germline ends. CDR3 DNA sequence: TGTGCCAGCAGTTTCATATATGAGGGGAGGTACGAGCAGTACTTC. Protein sequence: CASSFIYEGRYEQYF.

CDR3 nucleotides: TGTGCCAGCAGTTTGCGTCAGGGTCGCCCTGAAGCTTTCTTT. As protein: CASSLRQGRPEAFF. V usage is TRBV12-3 or TRBV12-4 and J usage is TRBJ1-1, with a weak D call TRBD1 (5 bases). The CDR3 is 14 amino acids. V was clipped by 3 bases and J by 6 bases, with 14 bases between them.

This clonotype has a count of ten or more. At one end, the junction sequence differs from germline, possibly due to a read error. The chain has TRBV12-3 or TRBV12-4 and TRBJ1-1; no clear D gene. The CDR3 loop spans 13 amino acids. The CDR3 bases are TGTGCCTGCAGTTACTGGGCGAACACTGAAGCTTTCTTT. This translates into CACSYWANTEAFF.

In this sample, this clonotype turned up a few times. The chain carries TRBV6-5 and TRBJ2-1, with D unresolved. V gave up 0 bases and J gave up 4 bases, with 10 bases separating them. In germline, CDR1 is MNHEY, CDR2 SVGAGI. This CDR3 comprises 15 residues. For the CDR3, the DNA is TGTGCCAGCAGTTACTCAAGCGCTGGGTACAATGAGCAGTTCTTC. Protein sequence: CASSYSSAGYNEQFF.

The chain couples TRBV6-2 or TRBV6-3 to TRBJ2-3, with 13 positions matching TRBD2. Germline V lookup: CDR1 MNHEY, CDR2 SVGEGT. CDR3 size: 17 residues. The ends lost 6 bases at V and 1 base at J; junction bases unmatched: 7. The CDR3 DNA reads TGTGCCAGCAGAAGATGGACTAGCGGGGGCGGCACAGATACGCAGTATTTT. It specifies CASRRWTSGGGTDTQYF.

This sequence joins TRBV6-5 and TRBJ2-1, with 8 nucleotides matching TRBD2. The germline V gene encodes CDR1 MNHEY and CDR2 SVGAGI. This CDR3 is built from 19 residues. The V segment lost 0 bases and the J segment 4 bases; nucleotides outside the gene matches: 14. CDR3 region: CASSYSALTGGPLYNEQFF. In nucleotides, the CDR3 is TGTGCCAGCAGTTACTCGGCCTTGACGGGAGGGCCCCTTTACAATGAGCAGTTCTTC.

V and J are TRBV4-1 and TRBJ1-2; D is unresolved. CDR3 length equals 16 residues. CDR1 and CDR2 from the germline V gene are MGHRA and YSYEKL. V was clipped by 0 bases and J by 6 bases, with 17 bases between them. CDR3 region: CASSQDLNVGGNGYTF. CDR3 sequence (DNA): TGCGCCAGCAGCCAAGATCTTAATGTCGGTGGAAATGGCTACACCTTC.

This clonotype appeared many times. The rearrangement links TRBV20-1 to TRBJ2-3; D is uncertain. The CDR3 totals 15 residues. The germline V and J ends were trimmed by 0 bases and 5 bases, with 15 bases remaining between them. CDR1 DFQATT and CDR2 SNEGSKA come from the germline V gene (reference sequence). The CDR3: CSARDGGNIGDTQYF. Written as DNA, the CDR3 is TGCAGTGCTAGAGATGGCGGAAACATTGGAGATACGCAGTATTTT.

This clonotype was picked up a small number of times. CDR3 region: CAISESRVAGVYEQYF. CDR3 DNA: TGTGCCATCAGTGAGTCGAGGGTAGCGGGGGTCTACGAGCAGTACTTC. The V gene is TRBV10-3, the J gene TRBJ2-7; 9 bases agree with TRBD2. CDR1 and CDR2 (germline): ENHRY, SYGVKD. V was pared by 0 bases and J by 3 bases, with 6 bases of the junction left unmatched. The CDR3 contains 16 residues.

This clonotype came up a few times. V gene TRBV15 combines with J gene TRBJ2-1; tentatively, D is TRBD1 (5 bases). Trimming took 4 bases from V and 4 from J, leaving 8 bases between them. Per the germline V gene, CDR1 is LNHNV and CDR2 is YYDKDF (reference sequence). CDR3 size: 13 residues. The DNA of the CDR3 is TGTGCCACCAGCAATCAGGGATACAATGAGCAGTTCTTC. Translation: CATSNQGYNEQFF.

A few counts support this clonotype. The J gene is TRBJ2-1, the V gene TRBV4-1; 9 bases fit TRBD1. CDR1 is MGHRA and CDR2 is YSYEKL in the germline V gene. This CDR3 is built from 15 residues. V lost 2 bases and J lost 10; bases outside the gene matches: 9. The CDR3 sequence is CASSQTGTGQGEQFF. In nucleotides, the CDR3 is TGCGCCAGCAGCCAAACCGGGACAGGGCAAGGGGAGCAGTTCTTC.

For this clonotype: Germline is not matched at one junction end, which may reflect a read error. The chain joins TRBV5-6 to TRBJ2-7, with D possibly TRBD1 on 6 matching bases. Germline V gives CDR1 SGHDT, CDR2 YYEEEE. The CDR3 length is 15 residues. DNA of the CDR3: TGTGCCAGCAGTTTGGGGGCCGTGACTCTGTTCGAGCAGTACTTC. This translates into CASSLGAVTLFEQYF.

This clonotype was observed a handful of times. The V and J genes are TRBV7-9 and TRBJ1-1; D is possibly TRBD1 (6 bases). Germline loops: CDR1 SEHNR, CDR2 FQNEAQ (reference sequence). V shed 1 base and J shed 6 bases, with 12 bases lying between them. The CDR3 is 14 amino acids. Here the CDR3 DNA reads TGTGCCAGCAGCTTAGGGGCAGGGGTTGCTGAAGCTTTCTTT. This sequence encodes CASSLGAGVAEAFF. Together with reference TRBV7-9 and TRBJ1-1, the CDR3 gives the full variable domain: DTGVSQNPRHKITKRGQNVTFRCDPISEHNRLYWYRQTLGQGPEFLTYFQNEAQLEKSRLLSDRFSAERPKGSFSTLEIQRTEQGDSAMYLCASSLGAGVAEAFFGQGTRLTVV.

The chain is built from TRBV7-2 and TRBJ2-2; D may be TRBD2 (5 bases). Trimming left V 7 bases short and J 2 bases short, with 8 bases between. This CDR3 region has 13 residues. The germline gives CDR1 SGHTA, CDR2 FQGNSA. Here the CDR3 reads CASKRGNTGELFF. The CDR3 DNA reads TGTGCCAGCAAACGGGGAAACACCGGGGAGCTGTTTTTT.

This chain joins TRBV29-1 and TRBJ2-7; D might be TRBD1 or TRBD2, each matching 6 bases. This CDR3 is 12 amino acids long. The ends were cut back, 6 bases at V and 4 bases at J, with 13 bases in the middle. Germline V CDR1 and CDR2: SQVTM, ANQGSEA. CDR3 DNA sequence: TGCAGCGTGGCGGGACAATGGTACGAGCAGTACTTC. This gives the protein CSVAGQWYEQYF.

This clonotype was seen a handful of times. The gene calls are TRBV7-9 and TRBJ2-3; perhaps TRBD1 as D (6 bases). V shed 1 base and J shed 5 bases, with 10 bases lying between them. The CDR3 covers 14 residues. CDR1 and CDR2 from the germline V gene are SEHNR and FQNEAQ (reference sequence). CDR3 sequence: CASSLVTGKDTQYF. CDR3 nucleotides: TGTGCCAGCAGCTTAGTTACAGGGAAAGATACGCAGTATTTT.

The J gene is TRBJ2-7, the V gene TRBV10-3, with 9 bases lining up with TRBD1. Per germline, CDR1 ENHRY and CDR2 SYGVKD. This CDR3 is 16 amino acids long. J lost 1 base, V lost 2 bases, and 6 bases had no gene match. DNA for the CDR3: TGTGCCATCAGTGAGCTGGACAGGGGACATTCCTACGAGCAGTACTTC. Encoded protein: CAISELDRGHSYEQYF.

With regard to this clonotype: The junction departs from the called germline gene at one end, perhaps through a read error. The rearrangement uses TRBV5-8 and TRBJ2-2, with TRBD1 as a possible D gene (5 bases). The CDR3 consists of 14 residues. Germline CDR1 and CDR2: SGHTS and YDEGEE. CDR3 sequence: CAISFRVLIGELFF. CDR3 nucleotide sequence: TGTGCCATCAGCTTCAGGGTCCTCATCGGGGAGCTGTTTTTT.

The table lists this clonotype with many counts. V usage is TRBV4-2 and J usage is TRBJ2-3; TRBD2 matches at 7 bases. Germline V lookup: CDR1 LGHNA, CDR2 YNFKEQ. V shed 3 bases and J 2 bases; nucleotides not matched to a gene: 8. CDR3 length: 16 amino acids. Here the CDR3 reads CASSQVGGGPTDTQYF. The CDR3 nucleotides read TGTGCCAGCAGCCAGGTCGGGGGAGGGCCCACAGATACGCAGTATTTT.

At least ten counts were recorded for this clonotype. The chain has TRBV24-1 and TRBJ2-7; D remains ambiguous. Per the germline V gene, CDR1 is KGHDR and CDR2 is SFDVKD. The CDR3 runs 14 residues. Trimming took off 6 bases at V and 2 bases at J, with 13 bases between the two ends. The DNA for the CDR3 is TGTGCCACCAGTCTTACAGAGATTCCCTACGAGCAGTACTTC. As protein: CATSLTEIPYEQYF.

The table lists this clonotype with many counts. CDR3 sequence: CASSLLGPHYEQYF. DNA for the CDR3: TGTGCCAGCAGTTTATTGGGACCACACTACGAGCAGTACTTC. The V gene is TRBV12-3 or TRBV12-4, the J gene TRBJ2-7; D is tentatively TRBD1 or TRBD2 (5 bases each). With 2 bases removed from V and 3 bases from J, the gap between germline ends came to 11 bases. This CDR3 is 14 amino acids long.

This rearrangement joins TRBV7-2 to TRBJ1-3, with TRBD1 identical over 9 bases. This CDR3 has 15 amino acids. The germline CDR1 and CDR2 sequences are SGHTA and FQGNSA. The ends lost 6 bases at V and 4 bases at J; junction bases unmatched: 7. The CDR3 sequence: CASSRTGTGGNTIYF. The CDR3 bases are TGTGCCAGCAGTCGTACCGGGACAGGGGGAAACACCATATATTTT.

In its sample, this clonotype was seen a few times. This sequence joins TRBV4-3 and TRBJ2-6; D gene ambiguous. Per the germline V gene, CDR1 is LGHNA and CDR2 is YSLEER. The CDR3 is 15 amino acids. Trimming stripped 0 bases from V and 3 bases from J, with 6 bases between. This CDR3 is CASSQERVGANVLTF. The CDR3 DNA follows: TGCGCCAGCAGCCAAGAAAGGGTTGGGGCCAACGTCCTGACTTTC.